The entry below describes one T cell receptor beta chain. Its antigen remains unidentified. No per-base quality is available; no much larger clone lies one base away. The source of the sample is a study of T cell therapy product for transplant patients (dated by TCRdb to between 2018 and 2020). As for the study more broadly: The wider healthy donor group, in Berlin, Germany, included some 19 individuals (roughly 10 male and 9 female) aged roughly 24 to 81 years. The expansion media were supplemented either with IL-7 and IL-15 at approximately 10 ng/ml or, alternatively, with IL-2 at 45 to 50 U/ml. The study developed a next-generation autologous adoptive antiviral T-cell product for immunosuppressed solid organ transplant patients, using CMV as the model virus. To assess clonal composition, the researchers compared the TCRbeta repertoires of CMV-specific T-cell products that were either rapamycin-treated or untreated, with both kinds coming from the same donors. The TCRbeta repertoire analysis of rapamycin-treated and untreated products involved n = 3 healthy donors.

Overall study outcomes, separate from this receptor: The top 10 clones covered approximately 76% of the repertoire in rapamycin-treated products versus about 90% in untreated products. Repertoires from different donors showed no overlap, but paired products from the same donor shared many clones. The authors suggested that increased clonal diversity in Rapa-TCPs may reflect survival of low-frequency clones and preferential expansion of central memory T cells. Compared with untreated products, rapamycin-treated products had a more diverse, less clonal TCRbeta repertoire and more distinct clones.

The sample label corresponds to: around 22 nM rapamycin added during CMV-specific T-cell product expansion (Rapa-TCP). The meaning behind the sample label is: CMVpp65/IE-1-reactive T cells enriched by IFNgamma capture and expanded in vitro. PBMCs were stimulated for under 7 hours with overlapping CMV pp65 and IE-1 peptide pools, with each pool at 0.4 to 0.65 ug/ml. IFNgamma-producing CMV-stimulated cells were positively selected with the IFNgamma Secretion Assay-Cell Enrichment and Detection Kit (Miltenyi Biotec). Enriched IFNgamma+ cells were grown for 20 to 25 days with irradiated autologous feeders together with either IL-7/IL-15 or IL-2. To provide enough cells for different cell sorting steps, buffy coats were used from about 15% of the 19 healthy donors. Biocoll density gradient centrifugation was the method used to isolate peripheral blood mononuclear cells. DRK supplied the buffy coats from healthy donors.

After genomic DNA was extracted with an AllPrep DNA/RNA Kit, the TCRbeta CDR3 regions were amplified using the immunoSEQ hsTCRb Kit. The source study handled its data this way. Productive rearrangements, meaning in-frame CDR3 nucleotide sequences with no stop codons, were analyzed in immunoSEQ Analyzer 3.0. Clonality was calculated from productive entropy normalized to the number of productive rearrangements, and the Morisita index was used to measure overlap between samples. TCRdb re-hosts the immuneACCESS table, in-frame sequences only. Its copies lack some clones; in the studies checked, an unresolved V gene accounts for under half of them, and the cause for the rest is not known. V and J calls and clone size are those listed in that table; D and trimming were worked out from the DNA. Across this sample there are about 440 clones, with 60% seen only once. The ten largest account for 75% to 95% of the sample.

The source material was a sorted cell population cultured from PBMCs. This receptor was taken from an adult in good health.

The CDR3 is CASSRQGYGGELFF. The nucleotides read TGTGCCAGCAGTAGACAGGGGTATGGCGGGGAGCTGTTTTTT. The chain is encoded by TRBV6-1 joined to TRBJ2-2; 8 junctional bases match TRBD1. According to the germline V gene, CDR1 reads MNHNS and CDR2 reads SASEGT. The CDR3, from cysteine to phenylalanine, totals 14 residues. The entry retains the CDR3 DNA only, 42 bases that are in frame from base 1. Clipping removes 5 bases from V and 7 bases from J, with 6 as the unmatched junction base count.